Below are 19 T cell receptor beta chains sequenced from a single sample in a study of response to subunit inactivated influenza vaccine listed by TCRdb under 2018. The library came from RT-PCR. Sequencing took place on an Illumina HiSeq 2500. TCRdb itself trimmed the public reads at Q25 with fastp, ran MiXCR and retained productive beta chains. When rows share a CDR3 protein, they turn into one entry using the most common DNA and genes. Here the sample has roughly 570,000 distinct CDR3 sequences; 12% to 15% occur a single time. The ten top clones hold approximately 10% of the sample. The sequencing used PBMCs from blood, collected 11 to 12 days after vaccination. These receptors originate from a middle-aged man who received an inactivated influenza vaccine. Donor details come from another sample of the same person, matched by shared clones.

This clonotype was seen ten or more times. The CDR3 nucleotides read TGTGCCAGCAGTTTGGACATTAACACCGGGGAGCTGTTTTTT. This gives the protein CASSLDINTGELFF. This chain uses TRBV6-2 or TRBV6-3 with TRBJ2-2; the D gene is possibly TRBD1 (5 bases). The CDR3 consists of 14 residues. Deletions cut 4 bases from V and 2 bases from J, with 8 bases between. The germline V gene has CDR1 MNHEY and CDR2 SVGEGT.

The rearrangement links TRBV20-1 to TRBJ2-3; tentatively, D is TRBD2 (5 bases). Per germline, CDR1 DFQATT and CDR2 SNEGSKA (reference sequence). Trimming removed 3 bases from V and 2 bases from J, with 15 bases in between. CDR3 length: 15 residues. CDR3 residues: CSASPEGEVTDTQYF. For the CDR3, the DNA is TGCAGTGCTAGTCCAGAGGGAGAGGTCACAGATACGCAGTATTTT.

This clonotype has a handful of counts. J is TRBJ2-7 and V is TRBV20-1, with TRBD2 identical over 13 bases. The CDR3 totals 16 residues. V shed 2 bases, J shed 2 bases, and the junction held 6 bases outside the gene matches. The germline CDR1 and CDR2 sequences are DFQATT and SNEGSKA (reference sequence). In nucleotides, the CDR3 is TGCAGTGCTAGACTACCCGGGACTAGCGGGACCTACGAGCAGTACTTC. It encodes CSARLPGTSGTYEQYF.

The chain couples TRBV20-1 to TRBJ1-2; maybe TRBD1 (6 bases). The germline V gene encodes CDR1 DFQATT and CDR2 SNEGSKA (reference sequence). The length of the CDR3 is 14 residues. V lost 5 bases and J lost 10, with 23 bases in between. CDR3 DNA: TGCAGTGCTTCAGGGCCAGGGGCCAAAGGATCCTACACCTTC. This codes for CSASGPGAKGSYTF.

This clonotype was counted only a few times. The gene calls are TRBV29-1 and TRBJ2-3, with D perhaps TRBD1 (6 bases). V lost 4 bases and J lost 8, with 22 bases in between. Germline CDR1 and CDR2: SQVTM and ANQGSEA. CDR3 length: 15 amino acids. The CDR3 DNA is TGCAGCGTTGTCGGTTCAGACAGGATAATAGCTACGCAGTATTTT. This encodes CSVVGSDRIIATQYF.

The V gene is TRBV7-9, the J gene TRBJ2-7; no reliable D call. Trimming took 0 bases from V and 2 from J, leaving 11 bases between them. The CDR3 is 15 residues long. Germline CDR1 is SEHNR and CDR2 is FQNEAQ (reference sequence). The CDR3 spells CASSLAFQEPYEQYF. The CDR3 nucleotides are TGTGCCAGCAGCTTAGCCTTCCAAGAACCCTACGAGCAGTACTTC.

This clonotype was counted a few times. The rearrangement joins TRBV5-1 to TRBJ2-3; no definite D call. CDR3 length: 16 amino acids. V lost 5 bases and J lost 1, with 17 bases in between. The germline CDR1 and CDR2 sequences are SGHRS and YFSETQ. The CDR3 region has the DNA TGCGCCAGCAGTTTCCTGTCTCGCGGTGGCACAGATACGCAGTATTTT. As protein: CASSFLSRGGTDTQYF.

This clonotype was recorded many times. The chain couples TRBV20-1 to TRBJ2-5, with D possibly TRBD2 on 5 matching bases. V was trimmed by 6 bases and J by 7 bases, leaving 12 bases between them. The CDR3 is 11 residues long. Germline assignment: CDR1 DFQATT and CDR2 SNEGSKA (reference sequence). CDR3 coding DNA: TGCAGTGCCCGTCCAGGAGGGACCCAGTACTTC. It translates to CSARPGGTQYF.

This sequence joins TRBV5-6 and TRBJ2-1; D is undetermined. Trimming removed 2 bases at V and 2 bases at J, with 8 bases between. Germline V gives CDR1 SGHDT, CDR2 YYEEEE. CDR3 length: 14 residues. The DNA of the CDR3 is TGTGCCAGCAGCTTTCCGTTTGCCTACAATGAGCAGTTCTTC. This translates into CASSFPFAYNEQFF.

In nucleotides, the CDR3 is TGTGCCACCAGCACCCCCGCCACCACCCTCCACTTT. It translates to CATSTPATTLHF. This chain joins TRBV15 and TRBJ1-6; D gene ambiguous. V lost 4 bases and J lost 14, with 12 bases in between. There are 12 residues in the CDR3. Looked up from germline, CDR1 is LNHNV and CDR2 is YYDKDF (reference sequence).

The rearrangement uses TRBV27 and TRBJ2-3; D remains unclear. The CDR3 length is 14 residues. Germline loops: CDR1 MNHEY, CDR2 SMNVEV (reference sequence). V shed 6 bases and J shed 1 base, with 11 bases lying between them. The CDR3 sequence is CASRGTPGTDTQYF. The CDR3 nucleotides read TGTGCCAGCAGGGGTACTCCTGGCACAGATACGCAGTATTTT.

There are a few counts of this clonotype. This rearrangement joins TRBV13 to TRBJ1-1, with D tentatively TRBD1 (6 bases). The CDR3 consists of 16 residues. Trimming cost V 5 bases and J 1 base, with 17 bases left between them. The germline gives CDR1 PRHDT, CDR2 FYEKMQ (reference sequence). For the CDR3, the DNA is TGTGCCAGCAGCACCGTCCATCAGGGGTGGAACACTGAAGCTTTCTTT. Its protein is CASSTVHQGWNTEAFF. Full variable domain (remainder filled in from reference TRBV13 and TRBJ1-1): AAGVIQSPRHLIKEKRETATLKCYPIPRHDTVYWYQQGPGQDPQFLISFYEKMQSDKGSIPDRFSAQQFSDYHSELNMSSLELGDSALYFCASSTVHQGWNTEAFFGQGTRLTVV.

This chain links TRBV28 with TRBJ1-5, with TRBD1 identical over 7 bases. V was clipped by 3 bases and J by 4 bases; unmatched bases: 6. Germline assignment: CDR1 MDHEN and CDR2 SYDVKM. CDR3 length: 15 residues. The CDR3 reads CASSLEGALNQPQHF. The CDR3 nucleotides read TGTGCCAGCAGTTTGGAGGGGGCGCTGAATCAGCCCCAGCATTTT.

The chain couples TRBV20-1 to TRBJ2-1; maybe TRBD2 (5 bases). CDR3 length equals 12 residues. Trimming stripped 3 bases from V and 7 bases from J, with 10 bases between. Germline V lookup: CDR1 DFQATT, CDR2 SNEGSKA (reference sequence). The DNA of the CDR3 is TGCAGTGCTAGTCGGGGTTGGAATGAGCAGTTCTTC. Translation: CSASRGWNEQFF.

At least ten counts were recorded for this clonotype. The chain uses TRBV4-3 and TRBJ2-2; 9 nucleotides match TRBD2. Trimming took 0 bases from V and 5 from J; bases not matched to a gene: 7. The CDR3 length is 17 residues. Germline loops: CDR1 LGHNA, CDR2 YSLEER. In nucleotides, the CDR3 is TGCGCCAGCAGCCAAGAGTTGTTAGCGGGAGTTACCGGGGAGCTGTTTTTT. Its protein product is CASSQELLAGVTGELFF.

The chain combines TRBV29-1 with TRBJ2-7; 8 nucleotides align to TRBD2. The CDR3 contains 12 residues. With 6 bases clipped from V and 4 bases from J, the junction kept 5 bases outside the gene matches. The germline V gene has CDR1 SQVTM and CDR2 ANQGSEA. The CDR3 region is CSVSGRGYEQYF. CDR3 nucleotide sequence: TGCAGCGTCAGCGGGAGAGGATACGAGCAGTACTTC.

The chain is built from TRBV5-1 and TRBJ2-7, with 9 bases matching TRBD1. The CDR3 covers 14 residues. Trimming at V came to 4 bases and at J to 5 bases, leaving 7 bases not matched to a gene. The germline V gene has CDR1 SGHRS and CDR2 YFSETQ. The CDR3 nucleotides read TGCGCCAGCAGCCCCTGGGACAGGGTCAACGAGCAGTACTTC. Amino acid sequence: CASSPWDRVNEQYF.

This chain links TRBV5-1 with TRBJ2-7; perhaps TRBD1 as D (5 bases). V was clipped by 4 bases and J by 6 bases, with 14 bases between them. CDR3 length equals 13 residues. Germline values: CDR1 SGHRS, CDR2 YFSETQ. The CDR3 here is CASSPEGVGEQYF. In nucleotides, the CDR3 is TGCGCCAGCAGCCCGGAAGGGGTTGGCGAGCAGTACTTC.

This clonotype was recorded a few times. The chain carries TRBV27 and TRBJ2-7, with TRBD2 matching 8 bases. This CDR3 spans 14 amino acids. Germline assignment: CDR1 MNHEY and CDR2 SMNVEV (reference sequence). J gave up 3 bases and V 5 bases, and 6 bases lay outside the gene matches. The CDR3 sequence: CASSMSGRFYEQYF. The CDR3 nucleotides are TGTGCCAGCAGTATGAGCGGGAGATTCTACGAGCAGTACTTC.